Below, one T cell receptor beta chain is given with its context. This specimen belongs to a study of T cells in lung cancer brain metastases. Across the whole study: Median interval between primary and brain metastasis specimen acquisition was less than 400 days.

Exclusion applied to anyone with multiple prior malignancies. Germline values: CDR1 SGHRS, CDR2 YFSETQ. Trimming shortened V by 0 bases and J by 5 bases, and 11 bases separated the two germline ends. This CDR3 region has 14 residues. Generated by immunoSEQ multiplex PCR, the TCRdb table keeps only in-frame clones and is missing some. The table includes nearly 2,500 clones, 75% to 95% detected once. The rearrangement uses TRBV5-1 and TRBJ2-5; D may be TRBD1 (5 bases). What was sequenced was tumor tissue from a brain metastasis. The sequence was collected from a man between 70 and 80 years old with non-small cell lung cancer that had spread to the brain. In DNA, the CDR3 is TGCGCCAGCAGCTTGGGACAGTTGGGCGAGACCCAGTACTTC. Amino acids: CASSLGQLGETQYF.